This T cell receptor beta chain was profiled in a study of OX40 agonist ivuxolimab in advanced cancers. Study results and limitations: No antigen was identified for the clonally expanded peripheral T cells.

Data came from immunoSEQ multiplex PCR; TCRdb stores just in-frame clones and leaves some out. Of approximately 68,000 clones in the sample, 92% were seen once. Individuals having autoimmune disease history or systemic immunosuppression were not enrolled. Trimming shortened V by 4 bases and J by 2 bases, and 12 bases separated the two germline ends. Germline-derived CDR1 and CDR2 are LNHDA and SQIVND (reference sequence). This CDR3 comprises 15 residues. On this clone: Its antigen is currently unknown.

The sequenced sample was CD4+ or CD8+ T cells sorted from blood, obtained in a trial of the OX40 agonist ivuxolimab. The V call is TRBV19, the J call TRBJ2-1; D might be TRBD1 (5 bases). The TCR was taken from an adult with an advanced solid tumor such as melanoma, head and neck, liver or kidney cancer. The CDR3 nucleotides read TGTGCCAGTAGTACCATGGACATCACCTACAATGAGCAGTTCTTC. This encodes CASSTMDITYNEQFF.